This record looks at one T cell receptor beta chain sequence and its context. This clonotype came up many times. The target of this receptor is not known. No much larger clone exists at a distance of one base, and base qualities are not known. This specimen belongs to a study of CD8 T cells in ankylosing spondylitis (dated by TCRdb to between 2016 and 2019). About the study as a whole: The study set out to find disease-linked TCR variants by profiling T cell receptor beta repertoires in ankylosing spondylitis patients and healthy donors. In total, the full study cohort was made up of about 110 healthy donors and about two dozen ankylosing spondylitis patients. Peripheral blood was sampled, and synovial fluid was additionally collected from ankylosing spondylitis patients. The investigation overall reported the following: In peripheral blood, the disease-linked clones were found at relatively low frequencies and had a CD8+ phenotype. The disease-linked clones were reported as significantly enriched in matched synovial fluid samples from ankylosing spondylitis patients. Blood from ankylosing spondylitis patients appeared to be characterized by a TCR beta motif composed of under 10 highly homologous amino acid variants. Some motif variants were previously reported in synovial fluid and blood of reactive arthritis patients, suggesting common disease-initiation mechanisms.

The sequencer was an Illumina HiSeq 2500. Quantitative 5'-RACE with molecular barcodes was the method used to prepare the TCR beta libraries. In the authors' own workflow: Disease-linked TCR variants were identified with a new computational method built on a probabilistic model of VDJ rearrangement. The public reads were reprocessed in TCRdb via fastp at Q25 and MiXCR, keeping in-frame beta chains. Identical CDR3 protein sequences are pooled into one entry, listed with their most common genes and DNA. V and J calls and clone size were set by TCRdb, not the authors. The sample table shows approximately 42,000 distinct CDR3 sequences, and more than 3% are seen once. Together, the top ten hold about 4% of the sample. Sequencing input: blood, either unsorted or a sorted T cell fraction (not recorded which). This sequence originates from a female donor with ankylosing spondylitis or in good health (not recorded which).

The nucleotides read TGTGCCAGCAGCGAGACAGCAACGAACACTGAAGCTTTCTTT. Translated, it reads CASSETATNTEAFF. The rearranged segments are TRBV9 and TRBJ1-1, and possibly TRBD1, on 5 matching bases. The germline V gene provides CDR1 SGDLS and CDR2 YYNGEE. V sheds 3 bases and J sheds 1 base, leaving 10 bases between their ends. The CDR3 goes from the cysteine to the phenylalanine over 14 residues. The only DNA kept is the CDR3, 42 bases in frame from the first base. The reference TRBV9 and TRBJ1-1 proteins fill in what lies around the CDR3, so the full variable domain reads DSGVTQTPKHLITATGQRVTLRCSPRSGDLSVYWYQQSLDQGLQFLIQYYNGEERAKGNILERFSAQQFPDLHSELNLSSLELGDSALYFCASSETATNTEAFFGQGTRLTVV.